Reported below is one TCR beta chain. Its target is not known. The data were taken from a study of Ad26.COV2.S vaccination and SARS-CoV-2 variants. Trimming took 3 bases from V and 3 from J; bases not matched to a gene: 7. CDR3 length equals 16 residues. The germline V gene has CDR1 SGHRS and CDR2 YFSETQ. Findings of the study overall: Responses of spike-specific T cells (both CD8+ and CD4+) reportedly showed substantial breadth after vaccination. Placebo recipients showed lower spike-specific TCR breadth than vaccinees. Responses of T cells in total may have been underestimated by the TCR breadth and depth analyses. People who got the vaccine or the placebo had similar non-spike TCR breadth.

Sequencing was performed with immunoSEQ multiplex PCR; in TCRdb, only in-frame clones are kept and a portion is missing. This repertoire shows about 180,000 clones, around 88% found once; its top ten account for approximately 6%. The TCR was taken from a human donor who had recovered from COVID-19. The sequencing here drew on peripheral blood, taken after recovery from COVID-19. The chain links TRBV5-1 to TRBJ2-2, with 8 bases lining up with TRBD2. DNA of the CDR3: TGCGCCAGCAGCTGCAAGACTAGCGAGGACACCGGGGAGCTGTTTTTT. It codes for CASSCKTSEDTGELFF. Using reference TRBV5-1 and TRBJ2-2 for the parts outside the CDR3, the full variable domain is KAGVTQTPRYLIKTRGQQVTLSCSPISGHRSVSWYQQTPGQGLQFLFEYFSETQRNKGNFPGRFSGRQFSNSRSEMNVSTLELGDSALYLCASSCKTSEDTGELFFGEGSRLTVL.